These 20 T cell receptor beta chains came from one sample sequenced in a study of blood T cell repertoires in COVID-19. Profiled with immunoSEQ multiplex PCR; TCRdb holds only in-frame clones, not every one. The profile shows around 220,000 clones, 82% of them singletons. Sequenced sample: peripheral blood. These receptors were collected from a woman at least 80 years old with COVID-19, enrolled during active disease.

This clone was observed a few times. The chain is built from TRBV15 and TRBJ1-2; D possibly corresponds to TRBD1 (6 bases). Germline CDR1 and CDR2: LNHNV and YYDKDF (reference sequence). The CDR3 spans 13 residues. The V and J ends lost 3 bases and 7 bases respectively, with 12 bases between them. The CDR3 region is CATSSGDRIGYTF. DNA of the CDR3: TGTGCCACCAGCAGCGGCGACAGGATTGGCTACACCTTC.

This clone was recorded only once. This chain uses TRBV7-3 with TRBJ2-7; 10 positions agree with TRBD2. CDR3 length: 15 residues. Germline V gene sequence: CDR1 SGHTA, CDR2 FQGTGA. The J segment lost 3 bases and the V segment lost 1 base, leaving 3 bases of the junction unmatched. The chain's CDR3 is CASSLRTSGHYEQYF. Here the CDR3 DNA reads TGTGCCAGCAGCTTAAGGACTAGCGGCCACTACGAGCAGTACTTC.

Here the CDR3 DNA reads TGCGCCAGCAGCCAAGTCTGGGCAAGGCGAAGTCAGCCCCAGCATTTT. Encoded protein: CASSQVWARRSQPQHF. V gene TRBV4-1 combines with J gene TRBJ1-5; D uncertain. Trimming stripped 1 base from V and 6 bases from J, with 16 bases between. CDR3 length: 16 residues. Germline assignment: CDR1 MGHRA and CDR2 YSYEKL.

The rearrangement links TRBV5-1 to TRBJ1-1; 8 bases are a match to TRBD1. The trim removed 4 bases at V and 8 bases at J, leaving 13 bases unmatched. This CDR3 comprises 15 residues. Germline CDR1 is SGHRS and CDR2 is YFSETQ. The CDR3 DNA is TGCGCCAGCAGCAACCAGGGGGCGCGGAACGCCGAAGCTTTCTTT. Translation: CASSNQGARNAEAFF.

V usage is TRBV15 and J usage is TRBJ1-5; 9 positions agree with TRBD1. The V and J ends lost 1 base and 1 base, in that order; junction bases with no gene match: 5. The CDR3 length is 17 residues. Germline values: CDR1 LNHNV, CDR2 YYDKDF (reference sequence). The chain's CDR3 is CATSRVGQGRSNQPQHF. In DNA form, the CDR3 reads TGTGCCACCAGCAGAGTCGGACAGGGGCGAAGCAATCAGCCCCAGCATTTT.

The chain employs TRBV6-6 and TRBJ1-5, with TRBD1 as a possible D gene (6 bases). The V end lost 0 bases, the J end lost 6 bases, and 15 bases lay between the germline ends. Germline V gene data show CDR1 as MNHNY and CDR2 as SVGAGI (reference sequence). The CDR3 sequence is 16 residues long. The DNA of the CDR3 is TGTGCCAGCAGTTACTCACCACAGGGCGTCCGTCAGCCCCAGCATTTT. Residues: CASSYSPQGVRQPQHF.

The DNA of the CDR3 is TGTGCCAGCAGGCCCGGGACTAGCGGGATTACAGATACGCAGTATTTT. Protein product: CASRPGTSGITDTQYF. The rearrangement links TRBV4-2 to TRBJ2-3, with TRBD2 matching over 13 bases. This CDR3 is built from 16 residues. Unmatched junction bases numbered 6, after V lost 6 bases and J lost 3 bases. Germline V gives CDR1 LGHNA, CDR2 YNFKEQ.

CDR3 in DNA: TGTGCCAGCAGCCCCAGACAGGGGGCGGGCTACACCTTC. Translating gives CASSPRQGAGYTF. The rearrangement joins TRBV7-6 to TRBJ1-2, with 10 bases identical to TRBD1. The ends lost 5 bases at V and 8 bases at J; junction bases unmatched: 5. Germline values: CDR1 SGHVS, CDR2 FNYEAQ. There are 13 residues in the CDR3.

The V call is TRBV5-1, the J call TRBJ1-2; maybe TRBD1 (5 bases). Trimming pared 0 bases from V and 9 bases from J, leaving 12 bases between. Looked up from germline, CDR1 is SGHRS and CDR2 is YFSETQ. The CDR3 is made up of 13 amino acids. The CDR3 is CASSLEGAGSYTF. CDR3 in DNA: TGCGCCAGCAGCTTGGAAGGGGCGGGGAGCTACACCTTC. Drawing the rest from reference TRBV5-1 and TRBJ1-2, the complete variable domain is KAGVTQTPRYLIKTRGQQVTLSCSPISGHRSVSWYQQTPGQGLQFLFEYFSETQRNKGNFPGRFSGRQFSNSRSEMNVSTLELGDSALYLCASSLEGAGSYTFGSGTRLTVV.

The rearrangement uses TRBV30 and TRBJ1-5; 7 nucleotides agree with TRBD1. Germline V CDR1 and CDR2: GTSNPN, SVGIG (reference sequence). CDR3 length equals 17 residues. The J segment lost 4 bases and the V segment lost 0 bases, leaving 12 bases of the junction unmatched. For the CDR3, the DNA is TGTGCCTGGAGTGTAGGGGCAGGGGGAATGAGTAATCAGCCCCAGCATTTT. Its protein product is CAWSVGAGGMSNQPQHF.

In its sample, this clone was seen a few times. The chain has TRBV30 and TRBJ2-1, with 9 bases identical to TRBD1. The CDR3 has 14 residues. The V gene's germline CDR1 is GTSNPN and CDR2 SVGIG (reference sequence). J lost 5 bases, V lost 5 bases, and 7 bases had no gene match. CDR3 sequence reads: CAWDRDRANNEQFF. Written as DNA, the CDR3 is TGTGCCTGGGACCGGGACAGGGCCAACAATGAGCAGTTCTTC.

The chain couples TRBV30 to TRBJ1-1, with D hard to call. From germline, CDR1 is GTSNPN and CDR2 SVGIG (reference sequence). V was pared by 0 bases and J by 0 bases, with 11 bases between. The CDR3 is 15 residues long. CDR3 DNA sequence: TGTGCCTGGAGTGTACTAGGTCGTTTGAACACTGAAGCTTTCTTT. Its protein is CAWSVLGRLNTEAFF.

CDR3 amino acids: CASSLNVGDGYTF. CDR3 DNA: TGTGCCAGCAGCTTAAATGTCGGGGATGGCTACACCTTC. V is TRBV7-2 and J is TRBJ1-2, with D unresolved. Germline CDR1 and CDR2: SGHTA and FQGNSA. CDR3 length equals 13 residues. V shed 2 bases and J shed 6 bases, with 10 bases lying between them.

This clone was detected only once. For the CDR3, the DNA is TGTGCCAGCGGCTGGACAGTCTACGAGCAGTACTTC. This codes for CASGWTVYEQYF. The rearrangement links TRBV2 to TRBJ2-7, with D perhaps TRBD1 (6 bases). The CDR3 extends over 12 amino acids. Germline CDR1 is SNHLY and CDR2 is FYNNEI. V was clipped by 8 bases and J by 3 bases, with 11 bases between them.

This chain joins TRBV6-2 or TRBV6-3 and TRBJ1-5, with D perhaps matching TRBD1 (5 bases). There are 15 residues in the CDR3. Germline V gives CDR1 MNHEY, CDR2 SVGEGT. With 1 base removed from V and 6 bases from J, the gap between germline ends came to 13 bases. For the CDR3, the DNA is TGTGCCAGCAGTTACTATGGGGGGATGGCTCAGCCCCAGCATTTT. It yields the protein CASSYYGGMAQPQHF.

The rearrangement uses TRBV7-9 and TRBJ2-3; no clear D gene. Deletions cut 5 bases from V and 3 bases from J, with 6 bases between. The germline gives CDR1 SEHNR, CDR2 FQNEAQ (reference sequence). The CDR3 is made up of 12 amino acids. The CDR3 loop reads CASSPKTDTQYF. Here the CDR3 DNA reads TGTGCCAGCAGCCCTAAAACAGATACGCAGTATTTT.

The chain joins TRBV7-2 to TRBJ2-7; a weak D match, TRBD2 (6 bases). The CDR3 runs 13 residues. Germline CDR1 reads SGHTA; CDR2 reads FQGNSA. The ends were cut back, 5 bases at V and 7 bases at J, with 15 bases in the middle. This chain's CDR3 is CASSRRDSREQYF. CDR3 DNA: TGTGCCAGCAGCCGCCGGGACTCTCGGGAGCAGTACTTC.

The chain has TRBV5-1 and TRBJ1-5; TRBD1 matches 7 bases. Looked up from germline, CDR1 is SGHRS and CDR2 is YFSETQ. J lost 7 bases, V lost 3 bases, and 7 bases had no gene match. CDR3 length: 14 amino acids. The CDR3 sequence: CASSSRQGGQPQHF. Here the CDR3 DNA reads TGCGCCAGCAGCTCCCGACAGGGCGGCCAGCCCCAGCATTTT.

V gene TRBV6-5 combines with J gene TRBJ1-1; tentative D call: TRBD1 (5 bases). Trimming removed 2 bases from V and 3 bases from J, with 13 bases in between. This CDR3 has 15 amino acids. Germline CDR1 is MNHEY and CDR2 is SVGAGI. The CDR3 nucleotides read TGTGCCAGCAGTTACGCCGGCAGGGTTGACACTGAAGCTTTCTTT. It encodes CASSYAGRVDTEAFF.

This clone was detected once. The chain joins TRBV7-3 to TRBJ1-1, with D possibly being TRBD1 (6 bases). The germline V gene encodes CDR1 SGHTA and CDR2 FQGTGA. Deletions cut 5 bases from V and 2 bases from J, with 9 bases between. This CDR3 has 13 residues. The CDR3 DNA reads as TGTGCCAGCAGCCGACAGGTCAACACTGAAGCTTTCTTT. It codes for CASSRQVNTEAFF. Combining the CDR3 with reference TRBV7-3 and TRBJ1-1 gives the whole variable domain GAGVSQTPSNKVTEKGKYVELRCDPISGHTALYWYRQSLGQGPEFLIYFQGTGAADDSGLPNDRFFAVRPEGSVSTLKIQRTERGDSAVYLCASSRQVNTEAFFGQGTRLTVV.